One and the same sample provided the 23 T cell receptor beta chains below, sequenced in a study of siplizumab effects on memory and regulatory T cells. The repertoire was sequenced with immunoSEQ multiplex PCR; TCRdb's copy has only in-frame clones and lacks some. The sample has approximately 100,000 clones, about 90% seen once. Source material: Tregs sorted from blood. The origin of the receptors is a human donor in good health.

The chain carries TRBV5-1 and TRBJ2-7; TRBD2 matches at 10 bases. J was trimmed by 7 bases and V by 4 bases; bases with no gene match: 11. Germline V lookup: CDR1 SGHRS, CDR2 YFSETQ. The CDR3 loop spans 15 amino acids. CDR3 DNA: TGCGCCAGCAGCCCGAGGGCTAGCGGGAGTAAAGAGCAGTACTTC. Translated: CASSPRASGSKEQYF.

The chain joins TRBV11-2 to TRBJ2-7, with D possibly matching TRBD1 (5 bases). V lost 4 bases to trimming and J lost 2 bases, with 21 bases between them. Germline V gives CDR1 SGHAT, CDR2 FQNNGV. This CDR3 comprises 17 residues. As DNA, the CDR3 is TGTGCCAGCAGCTCCTTGCCGTTCCCGACAGAAACCTACGAGCAGTACTTC. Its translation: CASSSLPFPTETYEQYF.

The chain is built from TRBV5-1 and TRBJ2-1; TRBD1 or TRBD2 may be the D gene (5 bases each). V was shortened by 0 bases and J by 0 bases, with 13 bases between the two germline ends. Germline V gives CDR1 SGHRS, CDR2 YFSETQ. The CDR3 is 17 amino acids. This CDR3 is CASSLVGVVGSYNEQFF. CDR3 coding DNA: TGCGCCAGCAGCTTGGTGGGGGTCGTGGGCTCCTACAATGAGCAGTTCTTC. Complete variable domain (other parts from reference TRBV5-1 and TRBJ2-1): KAGVTQTPRYLIKTRGQQVTLSCSPISGHRSVSWYQQTPGQGLQFLFEYFSETQRNKGNFPGRFSGRQFSNSRSEMNVSTLELGDSALYLCASSLVGVVGSYNEQFFGPGTRLTVL.

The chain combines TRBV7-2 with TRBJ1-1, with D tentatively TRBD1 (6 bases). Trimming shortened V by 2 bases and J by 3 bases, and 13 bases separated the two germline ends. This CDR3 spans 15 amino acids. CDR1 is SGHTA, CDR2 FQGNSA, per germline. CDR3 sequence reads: CASSLLGGFDTEAFF. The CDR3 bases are TGTGCCAGCAGCTTATTGGGGGGCTTTGACACTGAAGCTTTCTTT.

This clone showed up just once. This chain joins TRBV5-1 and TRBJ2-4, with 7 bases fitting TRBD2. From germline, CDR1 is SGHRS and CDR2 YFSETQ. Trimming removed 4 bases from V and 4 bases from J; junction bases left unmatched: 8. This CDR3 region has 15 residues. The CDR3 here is CASSQNLGGKNIQYF. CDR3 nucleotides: TGCGCCAGCAGCCAAAATCTGGGGGGGAAAAACATTCAGTACTTC.

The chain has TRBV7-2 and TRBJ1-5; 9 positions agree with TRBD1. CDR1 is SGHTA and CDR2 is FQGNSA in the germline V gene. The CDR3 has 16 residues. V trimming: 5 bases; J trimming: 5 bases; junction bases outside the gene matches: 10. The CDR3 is CASSPSGQGPYQPQHF. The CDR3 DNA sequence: TGTGCCAGCAGCCCTTCCGGACAGGGGCCTTATCAGCCCCAGCATTTT.

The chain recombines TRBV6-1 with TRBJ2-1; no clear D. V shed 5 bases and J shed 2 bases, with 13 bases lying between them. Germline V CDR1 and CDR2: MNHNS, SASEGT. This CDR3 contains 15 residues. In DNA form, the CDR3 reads TGTGCCAGCAGTAGAGTCGGGTATACCTACAATGAGCAGTTCTTC. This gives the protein CASSRVGYTYNEQFF.

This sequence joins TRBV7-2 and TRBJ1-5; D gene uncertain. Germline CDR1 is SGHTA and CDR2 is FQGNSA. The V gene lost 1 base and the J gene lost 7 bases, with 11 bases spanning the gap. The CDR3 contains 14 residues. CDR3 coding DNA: TGTGCCAGCAGCTTAGGTTGGGTGGGCCAGCCCCAGCATTTT. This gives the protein CASSLGWVGQPQHF.

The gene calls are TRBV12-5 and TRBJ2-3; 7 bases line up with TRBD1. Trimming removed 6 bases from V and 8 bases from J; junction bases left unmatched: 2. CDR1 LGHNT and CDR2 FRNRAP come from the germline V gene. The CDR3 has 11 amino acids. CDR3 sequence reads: CASGRDSTQYF. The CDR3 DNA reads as TGTGCTAGTGGCCGGGACAGTACGCAGTATTTT.

CDR3 amino acids: CASSLVGGSYNSPLHF. DNA of the CDR3: TGTGCCAGCAGCCTGGTGGGAGGTTCCTATAATTCACCCCTCCACTTT. The genes are TRBV5-6 and TRBJ1-6; D uncertain. Germline V CDR1 and CDR2: SGHDT, YYEEEE. The CDR3 contains 16 residues. Trimming took 4 bases from V and 1 from J, leaving 12 bases between them.

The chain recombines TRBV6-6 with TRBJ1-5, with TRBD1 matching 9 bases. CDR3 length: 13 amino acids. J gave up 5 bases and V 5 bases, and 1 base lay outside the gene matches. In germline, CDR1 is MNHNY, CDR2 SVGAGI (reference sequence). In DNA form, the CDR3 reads TGTGCCAGCAGTAGGACAGGGGATCAGCCCCAGCATTTT. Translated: CASSRTGDQPQHF.

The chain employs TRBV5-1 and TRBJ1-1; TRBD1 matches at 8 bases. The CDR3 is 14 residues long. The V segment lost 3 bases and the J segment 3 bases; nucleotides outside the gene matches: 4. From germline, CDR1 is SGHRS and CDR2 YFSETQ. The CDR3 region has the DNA TGCGCCAGCAGCTCCGACAGGGGTTACACTGAAGCTTTCTTT. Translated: CASSSDRGYTEAFF. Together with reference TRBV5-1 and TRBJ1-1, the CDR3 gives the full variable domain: KAGVTQTPRYLIKTRGQQVTLSCSPISGHRSVSWYQQTPGQGLQFLFEYFSETQRNKGNFPGRFSGRQFSNSRSEMNVSTLELGDSALYLCASSSDRGYTEAFFGQGTRLTVV.

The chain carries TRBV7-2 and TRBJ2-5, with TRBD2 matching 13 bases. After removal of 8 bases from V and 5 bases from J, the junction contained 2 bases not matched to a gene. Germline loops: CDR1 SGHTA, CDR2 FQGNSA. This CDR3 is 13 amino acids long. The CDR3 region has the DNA TGTGCCAGCCAACTAGCGGGGGGGGAGACCCAGTACTTC. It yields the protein CASQLAGGETQYF.

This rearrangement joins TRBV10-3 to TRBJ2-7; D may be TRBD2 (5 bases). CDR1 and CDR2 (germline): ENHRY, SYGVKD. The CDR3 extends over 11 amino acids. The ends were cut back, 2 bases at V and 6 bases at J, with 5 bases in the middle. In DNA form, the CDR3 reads TGTGCCATCAGTGAGAGCGGCGAGCAGTACTTC. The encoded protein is CAISESGEQYF.

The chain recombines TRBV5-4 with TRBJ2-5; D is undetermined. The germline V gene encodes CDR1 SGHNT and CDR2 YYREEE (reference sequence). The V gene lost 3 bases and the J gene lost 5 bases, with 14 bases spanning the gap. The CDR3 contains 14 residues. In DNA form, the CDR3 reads TGTGCCAGCAGCTCCGTGTGGCAGAGGGAGACCCAGTACTTC. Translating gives CASSSVWQRETQYF.

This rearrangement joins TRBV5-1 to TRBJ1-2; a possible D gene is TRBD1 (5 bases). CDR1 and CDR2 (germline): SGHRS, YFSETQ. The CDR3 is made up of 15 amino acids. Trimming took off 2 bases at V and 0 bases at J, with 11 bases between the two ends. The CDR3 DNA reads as TGCGCCAGCAGCTTACGACAGAGCCCTAACTATGGCTACACCTTC. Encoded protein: CASSLRQSPNYGYTF.

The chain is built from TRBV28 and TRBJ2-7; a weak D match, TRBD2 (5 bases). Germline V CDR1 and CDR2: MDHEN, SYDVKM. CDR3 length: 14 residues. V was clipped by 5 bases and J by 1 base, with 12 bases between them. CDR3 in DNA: TGTGCCAGCAGTGCTCCGGGGTTATCCTACGAGCAGTACTTC. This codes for CASSAPGLSYEQYF.

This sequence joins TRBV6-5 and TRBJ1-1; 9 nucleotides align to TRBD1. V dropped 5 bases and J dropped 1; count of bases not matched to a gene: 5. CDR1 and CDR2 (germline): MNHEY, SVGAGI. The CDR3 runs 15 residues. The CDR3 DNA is TGTGCCAGCAGTACTGGACAGGGGAGGAACACTGAAGCTTTCTTT. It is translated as CASSTGQGRNTEAFF.

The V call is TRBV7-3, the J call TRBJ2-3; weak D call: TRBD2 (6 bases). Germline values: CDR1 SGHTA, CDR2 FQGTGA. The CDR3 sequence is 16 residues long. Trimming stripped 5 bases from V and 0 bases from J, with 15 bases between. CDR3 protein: CASSTYSRGSTDTQYF. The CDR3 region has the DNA TGTGCCAGCAGCACTTACTCCCGGGGGAGCACAGATACGCAGTATTTT.

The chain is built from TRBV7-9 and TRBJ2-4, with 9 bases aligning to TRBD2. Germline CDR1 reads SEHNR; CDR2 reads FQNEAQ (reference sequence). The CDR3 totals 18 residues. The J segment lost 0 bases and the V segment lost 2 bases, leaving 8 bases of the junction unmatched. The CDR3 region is CASSLMLAGPPAKNIQYF. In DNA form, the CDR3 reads TGTGCCAGCAGCTTAATGCTAGCGGGGCCTCCAGCCAAAAACATTCAGTACTTC. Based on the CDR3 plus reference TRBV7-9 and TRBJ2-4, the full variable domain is DTGVSQNPRHKITKRGQNVTFRCDPISEHNRLYWYRQTLGQGPEFLTYFQNEAQLEKSRLLSDRFSAERPKGSFSTLEIQRTEQGDSAMYLCASSLMLAGPPAKNIQYFGAGTRLSVL.

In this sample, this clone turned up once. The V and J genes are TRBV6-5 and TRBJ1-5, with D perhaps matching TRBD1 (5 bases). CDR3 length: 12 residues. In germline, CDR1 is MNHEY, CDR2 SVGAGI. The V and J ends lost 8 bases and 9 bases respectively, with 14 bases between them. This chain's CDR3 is CASATGEGPQHF. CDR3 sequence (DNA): TGTGCCAGCGCCACGGGGGAGGGGCCCCAGCATTTT.

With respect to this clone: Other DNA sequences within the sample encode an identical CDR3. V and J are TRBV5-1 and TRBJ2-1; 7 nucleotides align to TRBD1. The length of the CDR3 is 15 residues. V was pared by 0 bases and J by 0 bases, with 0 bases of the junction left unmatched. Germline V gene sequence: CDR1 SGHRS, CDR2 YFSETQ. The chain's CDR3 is CASSLGTGSYNEQFF. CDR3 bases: TGCGCCAGCAGCTTGGGGACAGGCTCCTACAATGAGCAGTTCTTC.

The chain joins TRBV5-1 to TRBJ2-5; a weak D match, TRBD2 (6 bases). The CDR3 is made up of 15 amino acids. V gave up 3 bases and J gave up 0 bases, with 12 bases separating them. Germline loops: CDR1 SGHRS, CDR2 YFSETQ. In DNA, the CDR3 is TGCGCCAGCAGCTCTGGAGCGGGCTACCAAGAGACCCAGTACTTC. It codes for CASSSGAGYQETQYF.